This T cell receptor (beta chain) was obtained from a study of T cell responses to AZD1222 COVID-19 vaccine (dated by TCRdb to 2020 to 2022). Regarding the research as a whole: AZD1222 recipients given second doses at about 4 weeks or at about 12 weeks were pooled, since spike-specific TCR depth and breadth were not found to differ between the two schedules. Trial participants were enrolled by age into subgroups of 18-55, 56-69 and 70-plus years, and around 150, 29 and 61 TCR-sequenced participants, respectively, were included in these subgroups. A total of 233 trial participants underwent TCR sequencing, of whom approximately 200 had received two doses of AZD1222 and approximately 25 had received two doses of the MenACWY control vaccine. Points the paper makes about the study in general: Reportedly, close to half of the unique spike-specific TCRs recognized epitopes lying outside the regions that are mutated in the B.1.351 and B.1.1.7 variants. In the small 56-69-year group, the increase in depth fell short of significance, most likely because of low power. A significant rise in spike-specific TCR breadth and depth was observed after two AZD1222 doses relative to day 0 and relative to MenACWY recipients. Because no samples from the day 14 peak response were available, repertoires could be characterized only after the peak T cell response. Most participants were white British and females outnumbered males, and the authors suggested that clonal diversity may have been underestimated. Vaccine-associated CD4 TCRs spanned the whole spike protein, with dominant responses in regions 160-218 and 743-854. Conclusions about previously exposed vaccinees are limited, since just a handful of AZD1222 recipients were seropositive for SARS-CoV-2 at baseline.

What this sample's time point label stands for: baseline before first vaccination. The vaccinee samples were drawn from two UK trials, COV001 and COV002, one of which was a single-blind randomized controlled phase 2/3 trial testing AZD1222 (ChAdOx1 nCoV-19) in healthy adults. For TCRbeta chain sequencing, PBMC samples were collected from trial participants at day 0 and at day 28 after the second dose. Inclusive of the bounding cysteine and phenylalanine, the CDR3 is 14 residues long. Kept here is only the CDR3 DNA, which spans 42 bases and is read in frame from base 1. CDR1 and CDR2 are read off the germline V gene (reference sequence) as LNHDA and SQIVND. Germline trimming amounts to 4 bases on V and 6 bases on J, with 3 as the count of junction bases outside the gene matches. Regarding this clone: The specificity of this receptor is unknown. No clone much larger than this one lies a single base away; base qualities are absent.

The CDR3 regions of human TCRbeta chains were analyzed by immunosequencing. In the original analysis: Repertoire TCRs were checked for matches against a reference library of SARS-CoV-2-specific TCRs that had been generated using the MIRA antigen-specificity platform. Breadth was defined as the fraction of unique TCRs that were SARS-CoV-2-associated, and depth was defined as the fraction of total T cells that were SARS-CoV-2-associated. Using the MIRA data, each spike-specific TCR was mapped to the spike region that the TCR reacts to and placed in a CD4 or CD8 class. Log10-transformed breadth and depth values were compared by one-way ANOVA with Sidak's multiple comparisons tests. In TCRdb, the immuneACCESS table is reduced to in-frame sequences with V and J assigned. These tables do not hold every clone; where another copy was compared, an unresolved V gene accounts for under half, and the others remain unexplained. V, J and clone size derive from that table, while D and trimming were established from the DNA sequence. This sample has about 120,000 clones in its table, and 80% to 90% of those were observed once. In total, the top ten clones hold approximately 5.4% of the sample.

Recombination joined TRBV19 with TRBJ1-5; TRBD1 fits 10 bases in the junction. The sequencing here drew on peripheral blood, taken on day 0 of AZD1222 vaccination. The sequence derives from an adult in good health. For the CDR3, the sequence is CASSTRQGAQPQHF. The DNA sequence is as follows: TGTGCCAGTAGTACCCGACAGGGGGCTCAGCCCCAGCATTTT.